This TCR beta chain was sequenced during a study of T cell responses to AZD1222 COVID-19 vaccine. CDR3 length: 11 amino acids. Germline V gene sequence: CDR1 MNHEY, CDR2 SMNVEV (reference sequence). Trimming removed 9 bases from V and 6 bases from J, with 9 bases in between. Method: immunoSEQ multiplex PCR; TCRdb's copy keeps in-frame clones and lacks some. The table has some 150,000 clones, approximately 94% seen once. The receptor's source is an adult in good health. The J gene is TRBJ2-4, the V gene TRBV27; D possibly corresponds to TRBD2 (6 bases). Sequencing was performed on peripheral blood, taken on day 0 of AZD1222 vaccination. CDR3 region: CASISGNIQYF. The CDR3 DNA follows: TGTGCCAGTATTAGCGGAAACATTCAGTACTTC.